In its sample, the clone carrying this TCR beta chain was seen once. This table comes from immunoSEQ multiplex PCR, and its TCRdb copy is limited to in-frame clones, with some not included. The sample includes 200,000 or so clones, approximately 80% of them seen just once. These data are taken from a study of blood T cell repertoires in COVID-19. The CDR3 contains 15 residues. Germline values: CDR1 SGHRS, CDR2 YFSETQ. Trimming took 4 bases from V and 13 from J; bases not matched to a gene: 11. The clonotype originates from a man in his sixties with COVID-19, enrolled during active disease. The chain couples TRBV5-1 to TRBJ1-6; 10 bases map to TRBD1. What was sequenced was peripheral blood. The CDR3 DNA reads as TGCGCCAGCAGCACCCGGGACAGGGGAAGGGGGCCCCTCCACTTT. This sequence encodes CASSTRDRGRGPLHF.